This entry lists 30 T cell receptor beta chains sequenced from one sample in a study of blood T cell repertoires in COVID-19 (dated by TCRdb to the early 2020s). Library preparation employed the immunoSEQ multiplex PCR assay. Held by TCRdb, this immuneACCESS table contains in-frame sequences only and omits some clones. Under half of the omission traces to an unresolved V gene where checked; the cause of the rest is unknown. In all, the sample holds approximately 110,000 clones, and 85% of those were seen once. Less than 2.5% of the sample is taken by the ten largest. The source material was peripheral blood. The receptors stem from a human donor in a cohort sampled during active COVID-19.

This chain links TRBV24-1 with TRBJ2-3; 11 bases are shared with TRBD2. Germline CDR1 and CDR2: KGHDR and SFDVKD. The CDR3 extends over 17 amino acids. The junction had 6 bases not matched to a gene; V was cut back by 4 bases and J by 1 base. The CDR3 nucleotides read TGTGCCACCAGTGAACTTCTAGCGGGAGGCCGCACAGATACGCAGTATTTT. This encodes CATSELLAGGRTDTQYF.

This sequence joins TRBV6-1 and TRBJ2-6, with TRBD1 as a possible D gene (5 bases). V shed 3 bases and J shed 2 bases, with 11 bases lying between them. The CDR3 runs to 16 residues. Germline V gives CDR1 MNHNS, CDR2 SASEGT. In DNA form, the CDR3 reads TGTGCCAGCAGTGAGGGCAGGGTTGCTGGGGCCAACGTCCTGACTTTC. It specifies CASSEGRVAGANVLTF.

The table lists this clone with a count of one. This chain links TRBV9 with TRBJ2-3; 11 bases map to TRBD2. Germline values: CDR1 SGDLS, CDR2 YYNGEE. This CDR3 has 15 amino acids. V shed 3 bases and J 4 bases; nucleotides not matched to a gene: 4. In DNA, the CDR3 is TGTGCCAGCAGCGGTAGCGGGGGGGTGGCAGATACGCAGTATTTT. Its protein product is CASSGSGGVADTQYF.

The rearrangement links TRBV18 to TRBJ1-4; 7 bases are shared with TRBD1. The CDR3 has 15 amino acids. V shed 5 bases and J 4 bases; nucleotides not matched to a gene: 7. Germline V gene data show CDR1 as KGHSH and CDR2 as LQKENI. This CDR3 reads CASSARQGSNEKLFF. CDR3 bases: TGTGCCAGCTCAGCCAGACAGGGAAGTAATGAAAAACTGTTTTTT. Full variable domain (outside the CDR3, taken from reference TRBV18 and TRBJ1-4): NAGVMQNPRHLVRRRGQEARLRCSPMKGHSHVYWYRQLPEEGLKFMVYLQKENIIDESGMPKERFSAEFPKEGPSILRIQQVVRGDSAAYFCASSARQGSNEKLFFGSGTQLSVL.

This chain uses TRBV19 with TRBJ1-2; 7 bases are shared with TRBD1. With 5 bases clipped from V and 8 bases from J, the junction kept 11 bases outside the gene matches. Germline lookup yields CDR1 LNHDA and CDR2 SQIVND (reference sequence). The CDR3 spans 14 residues. The CDR3 loop is CASSLSDRAQGYTF. CDR3 nucleotide sequence: TGTGCCAGTAGTCTCTCCGACAGGGCTCAGGGCTACACCTTC.

The chain uses TRBV18 and TRBJ2-7; D is perhaps TRBD1 (5 bases). The germline gives CDR1 KGHSH, CDR2 LQKENI. The CDR3 covers 13 residues. V was pared by 3 bases and J by 3 bases, with 9 bases between. For the CDR3, the DNA is TGTGCCAGCTCACCCTCGGACAACTACGAGCAGTACTTC. This translates into CASSPSDNYEQYF.

The chain couples TRBV28 to TRBJ1-3; 7 bases are shared with TRBD1. Unmatched junction bases numbered 9, after V lost 4 bases and J lost 0 bases. The CDR3 sequence is 17 residues long. Germline loops: CDR1 MDHEN, CDR2 SYDVKM. The CDR3 DNA reads as TGTGCCAGCAGTTCCCCCGCCGGGACAGCCTCTGGAAACACCATATATTTT. Its translation: CASSSPAGTASGNTIYF.

V and J are TRBV3-1 (or the pseudogene TRBV3-2) and TRBJ1-1; TRBD1 matches at 12 bases. Per germline, CDR1 LGHDT and CDR2 YNNKEL (reference sequence). CDR3 length equals 19 residues. With V trimmed by 1 base and J by 3 bases, 12 bases remained unmatched. CDR3: CASSQVGTGGKRFYTEAFF. The CDR3 nucleotides are TGTGCCAGCAGCCAAGTAGGGACAGGGGGCAAAAGGTTCTACACTGAAGCTTTCTTT.

This CDR3 is CASSLAGGLDEKLFF. In nucleotides, the CDR3 is TGCGCCAGCAGCTTGGCCGGGGGGCTTGACGAAAAACTGTTTTTT. The chain is built from TRBV5-1 and TRBJ1-4, with D perhaps matching TRBD1 (6 bases). CDR3 length: 15 amino acids. V gave up 0 bases and J gave up 8 bases, with 14 bases separating them. Germline-derived CDR1 and CDR2 are SGHRS and YFSETQ.

The chain couples TRBV12-3 or TRBV12-4 to TRBJ1-2, with a tentative D call TRBD1 (5 bases). This CDR3 is built from 12 residues. Trimming removed 6 bases at V and 4 bases at J, with 9 bases between. The CDR3 protein is CASSGGSYGYTF. CDR3 nucleotides: TGTGCCAGCAGCGGGGGTTCCTATGGCTACACCTTC.

In its sample, this clone was seen a few times. The rearrangement uses TRBV6-2 or TRBV6-3 and TRBJ2-2; a possible D gene is TRBD2 (6 bases). With 6 bases removed from V and 7 bases from J, the gap between germline ends came to 21 bases. CDR1 MNHEY and CDR2 SVGEGT come from the germline V gene. The CDR3 sequence is 16 residues long. This CDR3 reads CASSPAGLPPDGELFF. The CDR3 nucleotides read TGTGCCAGCAGCCCCGCGGGACTGCCTCCTGACGGGGAGCTGTTTTTT.

This clone was recorded only once. The chain employs TRBV5-6 and TRBJ2-5; unclear D gene. V lost 0 bases to trimming and J lost 5 bases, with 11 bases between them. CDR1 is SGHDT, CDR2 YYEEEE, per germline. The CDR3 is 14 amino acids. The CDR3 here is CASSLGGTQETQYF. The CDR3 region has the DNA TGTGCCAGCAGCTTGGGCGGAACCCAGGAGACCCAGTACTTC.

This clone was found once. The chain combines TRBV7-2 with TRBJ1-2; D is undetermined. The CDR3 extends over 18 amino acids. Germline CDR1 SGHTA, CDR2 FQGNSA. The ends were cut back, 1 base at V and 4 bases at J, with 22 bases in the middle. The CDR3 coding sequence is TGTGCCAGCAGCTTAGGACGGCTTCTAGAGTTCACTTCCTATGGCTACACCTTC. Its protein product is CASSLGRLLEFTSYGYTF.

The chain links TRBV4-1 to TRBJ1-4, with 8 bases that match TRBD1. The CDR3 length is 17 residues. V lost 0 bases, J lost 0 bases, and 3 bases stayed unmatched. CDR1 and CDR2 (germline): MGHRA, YSYEKL. CDR3 DNA sequence: TGCGCCAGCAGCCAAGATGGACAGGGCGCAACTAATGAAAAACTGTTTTTT. It is translated as CASSQDGQGATNEKLFF.

As for this clone: At one boundary the junction diverges from the germline segment, which might be a read error. The chain joins TRBV19 to TRBJ2-1; 8 nucleotides align to TRBD2. Per the germline V gene, CDR1 is LNHDA and CDR2 is SQIVND (reference sequence). CDR3 length: 21 amino acids. The CDR3: CASSIDVWAEPSGLEVDEQFF. The CDR3 nucleotides are TGTGCCAGTAGCATAGACGTTTGGGCCGAACCCTCGGGACTAGAGGTTGATGAGCAGTTCTTC.

The chain combines TRBV15 with TRBJ2-5; TRBD2 is a possible D gene (6 bases). The V gene lost 5 bases and the J gene lost 0 bases, with 16 bases spanning the gap. CDR1 is LNHNV, CDR2 YYDKDF, per germline (reference sequence). This CDR3 is 16 amino acids long. CDR3 residues: CATSGDRRGYQETQYF. In DNA form, the CDR3 reads TGTGCCACCAGCGGGGATCGTCGGGGGTACCAAGAGACCCAGTACTTC.

About this clone itself: This CDR3 is also generated by other DNA sequences in the sample. The chain uses TRBV27 and TRBJ2-2, with 10 bases identical to TRBD2. Germline V gene lookup returns CDR1 MNHEY and CDR2 SMNVEV (reference sequence). The CDR3 covers 17 residues. With 4 bases clipped from V and 0 bases from J, the junction kept 5 bases outside the gene matches. The CDR3 region has the DNA TGTGCCAGCAGTTCACTAGCGGGACTCTCGAACACCGGGGAGCTGTTTTTT. Translation gives CASSSLAGLSNTGELFF.

The chain carries TRBV19 and TRBJ1-1; D ambiguous. This CDR3 region has 12 residues. The V gene's germline CDR1 is LNHDA and CDR2 SQIVND (reference sequence). Trimming removed 4 bases from V and 8 bases from J, with 11 bases in between. CDR3 nucleotides: TGTGCCAGTAGTAGCTACCCTTTGGAAGCTTTCTTT. It specifies CASSSYPLEAFF.

This clone was detected once. The genes are TRBV10-3 and TRBJ1-2; no clear D gene. CDR1 ENHRY and CDR2 SYGVKD come from the germline V gene. There are 12 residues in the CDR3. Deletions cut 3 bases from V and 5 bases from J, with 7 bases between. CDR3 sequence (DNA): TGTGCCATCAGTGATTTACGGTATGGCTACACCTTC. Amino acids: CAISDLRYGYTF.

This clone showed up just once. V usage is TRBV6-5 and J usage is TRBJ1-1; D remains unclear. The ends were cut back, 0 bases at V and 7 bases at J, with 9 bases in the middle. Germline V gene lookup returns CDR1 MNHEY and CDR2 SVGAGI. This CDR3 is 13 amino acids long. The CDR3 region is CASSYSPQHEAFF. The CDR3 region has the DNA TGTGCCAGCAGTTACTCCCCACAGCATGAAGCTTTCTTT.

This chain uses TRBV27 with TRBJ2-1; TRBD2 matches 8 bases. CDR1 is MNHEY, CDR2 SMNVEV, per germline (reference sequence). The CDR3 has 14 amino acids. After removal of 2 bases from V and 10 bases from J, the junction contained 7 bases not matched to a gene. CDR3 loop: CASSLVAGGGEQFF. The CDR3 DNA follows: TGTGCCAGCAGTTTAGTGGCGGGGGGAGGAGAGCAGTTCTTC.

The V gene is TRBV28, the J gene TRBJ2-3; perhaps TRBD1 as D (6 bases). CDR3 length: 15 amino acids. The V gene lost 5 bases and the J gene lost 6 bases, with 18 bases spanning the gap. In germline, CDR1 is MDHEN, CDR2 SYDVKM. The CDR3 DNA reads as TGTGCCAGCAGTCCCTCTGGGGGCCCTCGGGATACGCAGTATTTT. Its translation is CASSPSGGPRDTQYF. Complete variable domain (other parts from reference TRBV28 and TRBJ2-3): DVKVTQSSRYLVKRTGEKVFLECVQDMDHENMFWYRQDPGLGLRLIYFSYDVKMKEKGDIPEGYSVSREKKERFSLILESASTNQTSMYLCASSPSGGPRDTQYFGPGTRLTVL.

This clone was observed a few times. The rearrangement links TRBV2 to TRBJ2-3; the match to TRBD2 covers 7 bases. Trimming at V came to 7 bases and at J to 5 bases, leaving 9 bases not matched to a gene. Germline loops: CDR1 SNHLY, CDR2 FYNNEI. The CDR3 is made up of 14 amino acids. CDR3 in DNA: TGTGCCAGCAACTTGGCGGGAGTCGGAGATACGCAGTATTTT. Its translation: CASNLAGVGDTQYF.

CDR3 sequence: CASSPVQLNTEAFF. In DNA form, the CDR3 reads TGTGCCAGCAGCCCAGTCCAGTTGAACACTGAAGCTTTCTTT. The chain combines TRBV7-9 with TRBJ1-1; D is unresolved. CDR3 length: 14 amino acids. Germline V gene lookup returns CDR1 SEHNR and CDR2 FQNEAQ (reference sequence). V was trimmed by 5 bases and J by 0 bases, leaving 10 bases between them.

The chain joins TRBV2 to TRBJ1-2, with D possibly being TRBD1 (6 bases). The CDR3 runs 14 residues. Trimming pared 3 bases from V and 3 bases from J, leaving 11 bases between. CDR1 and CDR2 from the germline V gene are SNHLY and FYNNEI. In DNA form, the CDR3 reads TGTGCCAGCAGTGATTACAGGGACGACTATGGCTACACCTTC. Translating it yields CASSDYRDDYGYTF.

The CDR3 DNA follows: TGCGCCAGCAGTCACTCCGGGACTAGCGGGGGGGCTCTCTACGAGCAGTACTTC. It is translated as CASSHSGTSGGALYEQYF. The rearrangement links TRBV23-1 to TRBJ2-7; 16 bases agree with TRBD2. TRBV23-1 is reported as an ORF; its role is uncertain. With V trimmed by 3 bases and J by 3 bases, 8 bases remained unmatched. CDR3 length: 18 residues.

This rearrangement joins TRBV3-1 (or the pseudogene TRBV3-2) to TRBJ2-5; the match to TRBD2 covers 11 bases. Germline trimming cut 6 bases from V and 4 bases from J; bases unmatched to any gene: 7. The CDR3 runs 15 residues. Germline V gene sequence: CDR1 LGHDT, CDR2 YNNKEL (reference sequence). CDR3 bases: TGTGCCAGCAGTTATAGCGGGGGGGCGAGAGAGACCCAGTACTTC. It yields the protein CASSYSGGARETQYF.

The chain combines TRBV6-5 with TRBJ2-1; 8 positions match TRBD2. CDR3 length equals 15 residues. The germline V gene encodes CDR1 MNHEY and CDR2 SVGAGI. V was pared by 2 bases and J by 2 bases, with 2 bases of the junction left unmatched. CDR3 nucleotides: TGTGCCAGCAGTTACGCAGCGGGAGCCTACAATGAGCAGTTCTTC. This sequence encodes CASSYAAGAYNEQFF.

The rearrangement joins TRBV6-5 to TRBJ2-3; the match to TRBD1 covers 8 bases. CDR1 and CDR2 (germline): MNHEY, SVGAGI. Trimming removed 8 bases from V and 8 bases from J; junction bases left unmatched: 9. CDR3 length: 13 residues. The CDR3: CASRQGQVGTQYF. In DNA form, the CDR3 reads TGTGCCAGCCGCCAGGGACAGGTCGGTACGCAGTATTTT.

The CDR3 DNA is TGCGCCAGCAGCCACCCAGGGGGCTCGGGGGAGCAGTACTTC. Amino acids: CASSHPGGSGEQYF. The chain carries TRBV4-1 and TRBJ2-7, with 8 bases fitting TRBD1. This CDR3 spans 14 amino acids. With V trimmed by 3 bases and J by 7 bases, 8 bases remained unmatched. CDR1 is MGHRA and CDR2 is YSYEKL in the germline V gene.